Below, one T cell receptor (beta chain) is given with its context. The data originate from a study of blood T cell repertoires in COVID-19. TCRdb's copy holds only in-frame clones and misses some; the assay was immunoSEQ multiplex PCR. The sample lists 300,000 or so clones; roughly nine tenths were seen once. Each participant's cohort was designated according to participant-reported clinical history. After removal of 5 bases from V and 1 base from J, the junction contained 12 bases not matched to a gene. From germline, CDR1 is SGHVS and CDR2 FNYEAQ. The length of the CDR3 is 18 residues. The clonotype originates from a man between 60 and 75 years old who had recovered from COVID-19. The sample taken for sequencing was PBMCs or T cells enriched from blood (not recorded which). This sequence joins TRBV7-6 and TRBJ1-4; 8 nucleotides match TRBD1. In nucleotides, the CDR3 is TGTGCCAGCAGCCCCCGAGGAGAACAGGGGGTAACTAATGAAAAACTGTTTTTT. Translated, it gives CASSPRGEQGVTNEKLFF. The complete variable domain, with remaining parts taken from reference TRBV7-6 and TRBJ1-4, reads GAGVSQSPRYKVTKRGQDVALRCDPISGHVSLYWYRQALGQGPEFLTYFNYEAQQDKSGLPNDRFSAERPEGSISTLTIQRTEQRDSAMYRCASSPRGEQGVTNEKLFFGSGTQLSVL.